A selection of T cell receptor beta chains follows, all from one sample in a study of blood T cell repertoires in COVID-19. Assay: immunoSEQ multiplex PCR; the TCRdb copy retains only in-frame clones and omits some. In the table there are around 150,000 clones, 88% of which are singletons. The sequenced material came from PBMCs or T cells enriched from blood (not recorded which). These receptors all come from a woman between 45 and 65 years old who had recovered from COVID-19. The conserved cysteine and the conserved F or W are not part of the CDR3 here. The order of the fields is clone size, V gene, CDR3 protein. Size tells how often a clone was seen (once, few, many) or the class of an expanded clone, and some rows leave it out.

- | TRBV5-1 | ASSLGAGEQF
once | TRBV5-4 | ASSAAYEQY
- | TRBV4-3 | ASSRTGAANEKLF
- | TRBV11-3 | ASSPGTGVHEQF
once | TRBV2 | ASSDRGRQPQH
- | TRBV9 | ASSIRPRGGTDTQY
- | TRBV11-2 | ASSFGLAGARAEQY
- | TRBV6-5 | ASSYEARSGDEQY
few | TRBV7-8 | ASSLVDRDGYT
once | TRBV5-1 | ASSPDRVDGYT
- | TRBV7-9 | ASSFLGGTGDIQY
- | TRBV29-1 | SVQFAGAYNEQF
- | TRBV9 | ASSGTPNQPQH
- | TRBV5-5 | ASSPLRNTEAF
- | TRBV6-5 | ASSYSIWGPGNEQY
- | TRBV11-3 | ASSPGQGNYGYT
- | TRBV6-5 | ASSFSNSGTVTEAF
- | TRBV7-2 | ASSLRGLGGYT
- | TRBV7-3 | ASSPDRGYTDTQY
- | TRBV9 | ASRPDRGRPAF
once | TRBV7-2 | ASSTAGGRYEQY
- | TRBV6-1 | ASSEYPQTVFNQPQH
few | TRBV3-1/TRBV3-2 | ASSHSSGEERF
- | TRBV15 | ATSRAGQGLYEQY
once | TRBV19 | ASQGQGALRDTEAF
- | TRBV4-2 | ASSHPNSGGGFYEQY
few | TRBV11-3 | ATRDRSPETQY
once | TRBV3-1/TRBV3-2 | ASSQGDRPNYGYT
- | TRBV30 | AWDRDRVGEQY
- | TRBV5-1 | ASSSGLAATDTQY
- | TRBV3-1/TRBV3-2 | ASSPGTVNQPQH
- | TRBV7-8 | ASSLGGGIGNSPLH
- | TRBV6-5 | ASLEGANTEAF
once | TRBV27 | ASGEQGARDFFSYGYT
- | TRBV18 | ASSQGQGATEAF
- | TRBV9 | ASSSGQTATNEKLF
- | TRBV18 | ASSQGLSVGYT
- | TRBV5-1 | ASSLIGTGSYSGNTIY
- | TRBV5-1 | AGSKGGALQETQY
- | TRBV6-2/TRBV6-3 | ASSWDITNYGYT
- | TRBV5-1 | ASSWTGLAGANSYEQY
once | TRBV18 | ASSPQGGTEAF
once | TRBV2 | ASSVWPEQY
- | TRBV7-8 | ASSLRGLGQVYNEQF
- | TRBV3-1/TRBV3-2 | ASSQGARTGLPGGEQF
- | TRBV5-4 | ASSLERGGYT
- | TRBV7-2 | ASSPRVTSGGAVEQF
- | TRBV11-2 | ASSLDAASGGRTDTQY
- | TRBV6-6 | ASSSPTGLGYT
- | TRBV9 | ASSGPQGNTGELF
- | TRBV18 | ASSSGLAGPSSYEQY